This TCR beta chain came from a study of blood T cell repertoires in COVID-19. Study at large: The origin of the acute and convalescent COVID-19 samples was the United States, Italy and Spain. The analysed material was cDNA or gDNA that came from T cells, B-cell-depleted T cells, or PBMCs.

Authors' methods: Reference gene primer amplification yielded estimated nucleated cell counts. Using immunoSEQ multiplex PCR, the repertoire was profiled, and TCRdb retains in-frame clones only, with some absent. The DNA gave D and trimming, while V, J and clone size come from that table. Of roughly 190,000 clones detected, 88% appear once; the ten largest clones hold roughly 5.5%. The sequencing sample was made of peripheral blood. This receptor was taken from a man aged 35 to 55 with active or convalescent COVID-19.

The CDR3 spells CASSITRTTYNYGYTF. CDR3 nucleotide sequence: TGTGCCAGTAGTATCACGAGGACAACCTATAACTATGGCTACACCTTC. This rearrangement joins TRBV19 to TRBJ1-2, with a weak D call TRBD1 (5 bases). The V and J ends lost 3 bases and 1 base respectively, with 15 bases between them. Germline CDR1 and CDR2: LNHDA and SQIVND (reference sequence). The CDR3 consists of 16 residues.